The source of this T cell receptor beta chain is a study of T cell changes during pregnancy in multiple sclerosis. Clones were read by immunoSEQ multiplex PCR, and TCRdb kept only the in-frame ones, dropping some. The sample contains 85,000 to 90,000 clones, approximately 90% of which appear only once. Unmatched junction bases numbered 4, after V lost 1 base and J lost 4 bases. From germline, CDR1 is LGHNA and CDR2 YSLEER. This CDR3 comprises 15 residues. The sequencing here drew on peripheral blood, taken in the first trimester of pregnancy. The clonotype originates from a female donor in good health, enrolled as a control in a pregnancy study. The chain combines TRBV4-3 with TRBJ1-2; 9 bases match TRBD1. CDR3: CASSQVGTGRYGYTF. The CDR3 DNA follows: TGCGCCAGCAGCCAAGTGGGGACAGGGCGCTATGGCTACACCTTC.